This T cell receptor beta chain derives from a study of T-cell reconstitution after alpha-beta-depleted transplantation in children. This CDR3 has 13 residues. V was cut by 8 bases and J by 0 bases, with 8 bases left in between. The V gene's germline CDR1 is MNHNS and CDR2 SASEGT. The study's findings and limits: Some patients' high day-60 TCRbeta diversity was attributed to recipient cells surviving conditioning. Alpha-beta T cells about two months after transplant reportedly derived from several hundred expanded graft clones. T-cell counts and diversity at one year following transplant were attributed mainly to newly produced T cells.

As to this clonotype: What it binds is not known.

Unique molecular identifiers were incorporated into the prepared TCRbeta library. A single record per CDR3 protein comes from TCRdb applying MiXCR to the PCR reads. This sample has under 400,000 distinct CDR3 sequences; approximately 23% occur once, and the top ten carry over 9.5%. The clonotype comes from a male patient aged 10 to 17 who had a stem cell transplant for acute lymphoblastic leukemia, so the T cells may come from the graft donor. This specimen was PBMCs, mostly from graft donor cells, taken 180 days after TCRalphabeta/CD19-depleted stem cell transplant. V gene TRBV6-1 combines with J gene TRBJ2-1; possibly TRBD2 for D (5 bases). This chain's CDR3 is CASQRSSYNEQFF. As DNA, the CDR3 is TGTGCCAGCCAGCGGAGCTCCTACAATGAGCAGTTCTTC.